This TCR beta chain was observed in a study of T cells expressing NK-cell markers. On the study more broadly: TCR beta repertoires came from sorted CD3+CD56+NKG2C+, CD3+CD56+NKG2C- and CD3+CD56-NKG2C+ T cells.

TCRdb reprocessed the 5' RACE reads and reports one entry per CDR3 protein, with no DNA. The table gives more than 400,000 distinct CDR3 sequences; the top ten clones make up less than 7.5% of it. The CDR3 spans 13 residues. Germline loops: CDR1 MNHNS, CDR2 SASEGT. This receptor was obtained from a woman aged 18 to 75 in good health. This chain links TRBV6-1 with TRBJ2-1; TCRdb's D call of TRBD2 is untestable without DNA. The source material was blood T cells: a sorted CD56 or NKG2C T cell subset, CD4+ or CD8+ T cells, or bulk PBMC T cells (not recorded which). CDR3: CASSPIAGNEQFF.